This T cell receptor beta chain was sequenced in a study of blood T cell repertoires in COVID-19. For the study at large: Samples came from the United States, Italy and Spain, spanning acute and convalescent COVID-19. The cDNA or gDNA used as material had been derived from T cells, B-cell-depleted T cells, or PBMCs.

Authors' processing steps: Amplified reference gene primers provided the basis for estimating nucleated cell counts. This table comes from immunoSEQ multiplex PCR, and its TCRdb copy is limited to in-frame clones, with some not included. That table supplies the V and J calls and clone size; D and trimming were determined from the DNA. The sample includes some 200,000 clones, 70% to 90% of them seen just once. This sequence originates from a human donor in a cohort sampled during active COVID-19. Input material: peripheral blood.

The DNA of the CDR3 is TGTGCCGTCGGTGGCAGGTTGGTCGGCACTGAAGCTTTCTTT. Its translation is CAVGGRLVGTEAFF. This chain joins TRBV10-3 and TRBJ1-1; D gene unclear. Germline assignment: CDR1 ENHRY and CDR2 SYGVKD. The CDR3 runs to 14 residues. V gave up 11 bases and J gave up 4 bases, with 20 bases separating them.